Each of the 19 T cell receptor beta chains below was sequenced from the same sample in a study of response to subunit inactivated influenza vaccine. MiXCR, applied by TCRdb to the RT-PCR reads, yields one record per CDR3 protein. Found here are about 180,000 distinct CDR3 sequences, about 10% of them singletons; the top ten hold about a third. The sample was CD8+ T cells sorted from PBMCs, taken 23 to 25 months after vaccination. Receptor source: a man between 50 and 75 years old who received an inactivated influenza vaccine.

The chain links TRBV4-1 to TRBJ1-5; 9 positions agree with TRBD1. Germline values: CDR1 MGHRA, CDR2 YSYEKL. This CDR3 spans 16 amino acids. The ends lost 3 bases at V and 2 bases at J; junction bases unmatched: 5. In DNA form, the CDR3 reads TGCGCCAGCAGCCAGGACAGGGGAATGGGCAATCAGCCCCAGCATTTT. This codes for CASSQDRGMGNQPQHF.

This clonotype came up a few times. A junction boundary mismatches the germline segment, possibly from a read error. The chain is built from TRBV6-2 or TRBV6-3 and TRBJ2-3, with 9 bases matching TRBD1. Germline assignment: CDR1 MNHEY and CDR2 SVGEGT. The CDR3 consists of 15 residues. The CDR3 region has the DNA TGTGCCAGCAGTTCTCCGGGACAGGGTGGAGATGCGCAGTATTTT. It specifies CASSSPGQGGDAQYF.

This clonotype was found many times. The CDR3 loop reads CASSQEGAVTSGYTF. CDR3 DNA sequence: TGCGCCAGCAGCCAAGAGGGTGCGGTAACGAGTGGCTACACCTTC. This rearrangement joins TRBV4-1 to TRBJ1-2; D remains unclear. Trimming left V 0 bases short and J 7 bases short, with 15 bases between. From germline, CDR1 is MGHRA and CDR2 YSYEKL. This CDR3 region has 15 residues.

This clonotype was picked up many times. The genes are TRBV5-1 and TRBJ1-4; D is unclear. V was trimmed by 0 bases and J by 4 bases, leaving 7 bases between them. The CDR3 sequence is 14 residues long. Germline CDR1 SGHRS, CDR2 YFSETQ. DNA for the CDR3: TGCGCCAGCAGCTTGGACAGCTTTAATGAAAAACTGTTTTTT. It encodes CASSLDSFNEKLFF.

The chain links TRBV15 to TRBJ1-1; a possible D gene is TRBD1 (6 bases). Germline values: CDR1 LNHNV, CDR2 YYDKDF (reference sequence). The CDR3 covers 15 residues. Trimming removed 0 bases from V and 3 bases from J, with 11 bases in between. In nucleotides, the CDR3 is TGTGCCACCAGCAGAGAGGCAGGGGTGGACACTGAAGCTTTCTTT. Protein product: CATSREAGVDTEAFF. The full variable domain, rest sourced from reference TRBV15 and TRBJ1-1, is DAMVIQNPRYQVTQFGKPVTLSCSQTLNHNVMYWYQQKSSQAPKLLFHYYDKDFNNEADTPDNFQSRRPNTSFCFLDIRSPGLGDTAMYLCATSREAGVDTEAFFGQGTRLTVV.

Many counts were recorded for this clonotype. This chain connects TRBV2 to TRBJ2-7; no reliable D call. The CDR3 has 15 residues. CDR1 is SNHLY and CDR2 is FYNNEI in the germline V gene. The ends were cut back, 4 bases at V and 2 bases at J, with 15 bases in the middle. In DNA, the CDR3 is TGTGCCAGCAGTGTGCTCAGTCCTGGGGCCTACGAGCAGTACTTC. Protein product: CASSVLSPGAYEQYF.

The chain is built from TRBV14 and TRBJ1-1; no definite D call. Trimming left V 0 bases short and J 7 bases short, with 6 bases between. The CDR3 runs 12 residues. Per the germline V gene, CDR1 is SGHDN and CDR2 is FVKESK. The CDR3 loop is CASSQDDGEAFF. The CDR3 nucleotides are TGTGCCAGCAGCCAAGATGACGGTGAAGCTTTCTTT.

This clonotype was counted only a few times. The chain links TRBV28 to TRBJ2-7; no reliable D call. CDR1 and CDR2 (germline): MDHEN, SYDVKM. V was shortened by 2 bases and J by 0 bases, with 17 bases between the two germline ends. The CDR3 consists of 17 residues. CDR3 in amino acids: CASSLSLAPTSSYEQYF. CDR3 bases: TGTGCCAGCAGTTTAAGTCTGGCGCCGACGAGCTCCTACGAGCAGTACTTC.

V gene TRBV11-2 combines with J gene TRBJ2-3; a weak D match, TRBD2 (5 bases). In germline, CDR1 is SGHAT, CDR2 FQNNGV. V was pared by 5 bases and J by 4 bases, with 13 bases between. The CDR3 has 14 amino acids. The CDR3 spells CASSPIFGADTQYF. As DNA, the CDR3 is TGTGCCAGCAGCCCTATATTCGGGGCAGATACGCAGTATTTT.

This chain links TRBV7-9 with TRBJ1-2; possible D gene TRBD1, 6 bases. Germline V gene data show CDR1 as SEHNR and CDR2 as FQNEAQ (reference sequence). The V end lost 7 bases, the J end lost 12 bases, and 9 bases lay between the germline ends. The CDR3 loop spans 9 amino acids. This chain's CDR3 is CASNEGDTF. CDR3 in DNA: TGTGCCAGCAATGAGGGGGACACCTTC.

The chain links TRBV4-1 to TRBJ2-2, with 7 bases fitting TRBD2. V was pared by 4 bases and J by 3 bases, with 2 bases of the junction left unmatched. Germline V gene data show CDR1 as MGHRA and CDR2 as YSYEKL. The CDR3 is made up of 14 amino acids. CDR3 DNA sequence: TGCGCCAGCAGCCTCGGACTAGACACCGGGGAGCTGTTTTTT. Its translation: CASSLGLDTGELFF.

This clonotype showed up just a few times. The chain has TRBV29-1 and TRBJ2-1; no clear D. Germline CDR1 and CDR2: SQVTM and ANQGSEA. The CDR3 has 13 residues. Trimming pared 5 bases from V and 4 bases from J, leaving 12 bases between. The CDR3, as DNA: TGCAGCGTTCACTGGGTCCTGTACAATGAGCAGTTCTTC. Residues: CSVHWVLYNEQFF.

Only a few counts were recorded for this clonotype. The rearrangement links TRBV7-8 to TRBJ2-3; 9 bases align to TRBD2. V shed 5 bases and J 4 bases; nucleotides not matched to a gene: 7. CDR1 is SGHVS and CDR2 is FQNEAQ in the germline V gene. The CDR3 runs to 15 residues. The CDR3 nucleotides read TGTGCCAGCAGCCGTAATGGCGGGAGGGCAGATACGCAGTATTTT. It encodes CASSRNGGRADTQYF.

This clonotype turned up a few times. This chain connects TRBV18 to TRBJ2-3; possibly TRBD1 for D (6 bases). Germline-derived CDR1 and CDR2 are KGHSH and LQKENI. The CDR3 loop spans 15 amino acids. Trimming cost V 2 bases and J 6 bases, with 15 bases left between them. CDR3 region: CASSPLLERGDTQYF. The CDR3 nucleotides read TGTGCCAGCTCACCATTACTGGAAAGGGGGGATACGCAGTATTTT.

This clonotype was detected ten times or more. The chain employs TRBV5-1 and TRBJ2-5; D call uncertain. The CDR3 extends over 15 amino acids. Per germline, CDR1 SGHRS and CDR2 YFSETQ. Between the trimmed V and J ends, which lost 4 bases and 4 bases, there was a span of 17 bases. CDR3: CASSGLDAGSETQYF. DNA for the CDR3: TGCGCCAGCAGCGGCCTGGACGCCGGTTCAGAGACCCAGTACTTC.

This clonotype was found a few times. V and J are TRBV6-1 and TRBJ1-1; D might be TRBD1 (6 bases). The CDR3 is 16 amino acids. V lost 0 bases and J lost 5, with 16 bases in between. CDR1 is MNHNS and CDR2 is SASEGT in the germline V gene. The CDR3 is CASSEAVGGAGTEAFF. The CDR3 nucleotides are TGTGCCAGCAGTGAAGCGGTTGGGGGCGCGGGGACTGAAGCTTTCTTT.

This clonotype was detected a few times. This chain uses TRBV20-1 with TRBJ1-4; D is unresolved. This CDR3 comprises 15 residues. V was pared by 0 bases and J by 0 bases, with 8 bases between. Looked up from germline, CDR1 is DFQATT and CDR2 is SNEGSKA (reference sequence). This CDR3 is CSARDQRATNEKLFF. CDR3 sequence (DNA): TGCAGTGCTAGAGACCAGAGAGCAACTAATGAAAAACTGTTTTTT.

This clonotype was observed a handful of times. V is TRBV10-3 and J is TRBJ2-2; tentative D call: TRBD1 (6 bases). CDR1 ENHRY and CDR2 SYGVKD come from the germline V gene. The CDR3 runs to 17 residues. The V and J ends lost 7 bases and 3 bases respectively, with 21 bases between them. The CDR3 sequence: CAIKGVGGSVDTGELFF. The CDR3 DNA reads TGTGCCATCAAGGGGGTTGGAGGAAGTGTCGACACCGGGGAGCTGTTTTTT.

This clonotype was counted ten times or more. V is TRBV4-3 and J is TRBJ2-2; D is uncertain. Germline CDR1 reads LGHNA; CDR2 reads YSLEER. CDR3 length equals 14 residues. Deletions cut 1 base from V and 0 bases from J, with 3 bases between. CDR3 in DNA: TGCGCCAGCAGCCAAGGCCCGAACACCGGGGAGCTGTTTTTT. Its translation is CASSQGPNTGELFF.